The 17 T cell receptor beta chains below all came from one sample that was sequenced in a study of OX40 agonist ivuxolimab in advanced cancers. Using immunoSEQ multiplex PCR, the repertoire was profiled, and TCRdb retains in-frame clones only, with some absent. Here the sample spans under 95,000 clones, more than 75% being singletons. The specimen was CD4+ or CD8+ T cells sorted from blood, collected in a trial of the OX40 agonist ivuxolimab. These receptors were taken from an adult with an advanced solid tumor such as melanoma, head and neck, liver or kidney cancer.

The chain uses TRBV4-1 and TRBJ2-1; D is perhaps TRBD2 (5 bases). This CDR3 region has 16 residues. Deletions cut 0 bases from V and 5 bases from J, with 14 bases between. Germline CDR1 reads MGHRA; CDR2 reads YSYEKL. CDR3 in DNA: TGCGCCAGCAGCCAAGATAGCGCCAATTGGGACAATGAGCAGTTCTTC. Residues: CASSQDSANWDNEQFF.

The rearrangement uses TRBV19 and TRBJ2-7; 7 bases are shared with TRBD1. The CDR3 is 13 residues long. The germline gives CDR1 LNHDA, CDR2 SQIVND (reference sequence). The junction had 9 bases not matched to a gene; V was cut back by 9 bases and J by 4 bases. CDR3 residues: CASTGTAGYEQYF. CDR3 coding DNA: TGTGCCAGCACTGGGACAGCCGGTTACGAGCAGTACTTC.

This chain links TRBV7-2 with TRBJ2-6; 10 bases are shared with TRBD2. In germline, CDR1 is SGHTA, CDR2 FQGNSA. This CDR3 spans 16 amino acids. The trim removed 6 bases at V and 1 base at J, leaving 3 bases unmatched. The CDR3 region has the DNA TGTGCCAGCAGGTGGGGACTAGCGTCTGGGGCCAACGTCCTGACTTTC. It translates to CASRWGLASGANVLTF.

V is TRBV6-6 and J is TRBJ2-2; 8 bases fit TRBD2. V lost 2 bases and J lost 8; bases outside the gene matches: 10. The CDR3 loop spans 16 amino acids. Germline CDR1 MNHNY, CDR2 SVGAGI (reference sequence). The DNA of the CDR3 is TGTGCCAGCAGTTACCGGGGGGTTAGCGGGAAAGGGGAGCTGTTTTTT. Residues: CASSYRGVSGKGELFF.

This chain connects TRBV9 to TRBJ2-3, with 7 nucleotides matching TRBD2. Germline assignment: CDR1 SGDLS and CDR2 YYNGEE. The CDR3 length is 17 residues. Trimming cost V 4 bases and J 1 base; bases outside gene matches: 12. Here the CDR3 reads CASSRTLAGSGTDTQYF. The CDR3 DNA reads TGTGCCAGCAGCCGAACCTTAGCGGGTTCAGGCACAGATACGCAGTATTTT. Full variable domain (remainder filled in from reference TRBV9 and TRBJ2-3): DSGVTQTPKHLITATGQRVTLRCSPRSGDLSVYWYQQSLDQGLQFLIQYYNGEERAKGNILERFSAQQFPDLHSELNLSSLELGDSALYFCASSRTLAGSGTDTQYFGPGTRLTVL.

J is TRBJ2-1 and V is TRBV10-1, with D unclear. The CDR3 length is 13 residues. Germline CDR1 reads WNHNN; CDR2 reads SYGVQD (reference sequence). The V and J ends lost 2 bases and 5 bases respectively, with 7 bases between them. CDR3 in DNA: TGCGCCAGCAGTGAGGACACTGACAATGAGCAGTTCTTC. Protein: CASSEDTDNEQFF.

The chain couples TRBV4-1 to TRBJ2-5; 7 nucleotides match TRBD2. From germline, CDR1 is MGHRA and CDR2 YSYEKL. The CDR3 sequence is 13 residues long. V lost 4 bases, J lost 5 bases, and 4 bases stayed unmatched. This chain's CDR3 is CASSPGLEETQYF. In DNA form, the CDR3 reads TGCGCCAGCAGCCCAGGACTAGAGGAGACCCAGTACTTC.

CDR3 protein: CASSLGQNNEKLFF. DNA of the CDR3: TGTGCCAGCAGCTTGGGGCAGAATAATGAAAAACTGTTTTTT. The V gene is TRBV7-9, the J gene TRBJ1-4; weak D call: TRBD1 (5 bases). The CDR3 has 14 amino acids. V lost 3 bases, J lost 4 bases, and 9 bases lay in between. Germline CDR1 is SEHNR and CDR2 is FQNEAQ (reference sequence).

This sequence joins TRBV14 and TRBJ1-4; possible D gene TRBD1, 5 bases. CDR3 length: 13 amino acids. CDR1 SGHDN and CDR2 FVKESK come from the germline V gene. The V end lost 6 bases, the J end lost 4 bases, and 9 bases lay between the germline ends. The CDR3 DNA follows: TGTGCCAGCAGGGACAACTTTAATGAAAAACTGTTTTTT. Translating it yields CASRDNFNEKLFF.

The chain recombines TRBV7-3 with TRBJ1-1; a weak D match, TRBD1 (5 bases). CDR3 length: 16 residues. Trimming cost V 0 bases and J 4 bases, with 15 bases left between them. The germline gives CDR1 SGHTA, CDR2 FQGTGA. CDR3 residues: CASSLTTLGGGTEAFF. For the CDR3, the DNA is TGTGCCAGCAGCTTAACGACCCTTGGGGGGGGCACTGAAGCTTTCTTT.

The rearrangement joins TRBV7-2 to TRBJ2-5, with D maybe TRBD2 (6 bases). Between the trimmed V and J ends, which lost 5 bases and 5 bases, there was a span of 9 bases. CDR3 length: 12 amino acids. Germline values: CDR1 SGHTA, CDR2 FQGNSA. The chain's CDR3 is CASSRDLETQYF. The CDR3, as DNA: TGTGCCAGCAGCCGGGACTTGGAGACCCAGTACTTC.

This chain joins TRBV28 and TRBJ2-6; a weak D match, TRBD1 (7 bases). The CDR3 runs 17 residues. CDR1 MDHEN and CDR2 SYDVKM come from the germline V gene. V was trimmed by 3 bases and J by 6 bases, leaving 18 bases between them. CDR3 loop: CASSFSGGYRVANVLTF. The CDR3 region has the DNA TGTGCCAGCAGTTTCTCAGGGGGGTATCGCGTGGCCAACGTCCTGACTTTC.

The J gene is TRBJ1-6, the V gene TRBV2; 9 bases are a match to TRBD1. The CDR3 has 16 residues. The germline CDR1 and CDR2 sequences are SNHLY and FYNNEI. After removal of 5 bases from V and 6 bases from J, the junction contained 8 bases not matched to a gene. CDR3 bases: TGTGCCAGCAGTTCACAGGGGGCCTTTGGTAATTCACCCCTCCACTTT. Its translation: CASSSQGAFGNSPLHF.

This rearrangement joins TRBV5-1 to TRBJ2-2; 8 bases align to TRBD1. Germline V CDR1 and CDR2: SGHRS, YFSETQ. The CDR3 is 15 residues long. The J segment lost 6 bases and the V segment lost 4 bases, leaving 8 bases of the junction unmatched. The CDR3 sequence: CASSPRQGMAGELFF. CDR3 in DNA: TGCGCCAGCAGCCCACGACAGGGGATGGCCGGGGAGCTGTTTTTT. Full variable domain (rest looked up from reference TRBV5-1 and TRBJ2-2): KAGVTQTPRYLIKTRGQQVTLSCSPISGHRSVSWYQQTPGQGLQFLFEYFSETQRNKGNFPGRFSGRQFSNSRSEMNVSTLELGDSALYLCASSPRQGMAGELFFGEGSRLTVL.

This chain links TRBV5-4 with TRBJ2-3; 7 bases align to TRBD1. Trimming at V came to 5 bases and at J to 0 bases, leaving 9 bases not matched to a gene. Germline loops: CDR1 SGHNT, CDR2 YYREEE (reference sequence). This CDR3 has 16 amino acids. The CDR3 DNA follows: TGTGCCAGCAGGGCCGGGACAGCCCGGAGCACAGATACGCAGTATTTT. It translates to CASRAGTARSTDTQYF.

The table lists this clone with a count of one. The V gene is TRBV7-2, the J gene TRBJ1-6, with TRBD1 as a possible D gene (5 bases). The CDR3 covers 15 residues. The V gene lost 0 bases and the J gene lost 5 bases, with 8 bases spanning the gap. The germline CDR1 and CDR2 sequences are SGHTA and FQGNSA. CDR3 sequence reads: CASSLARTNNSPLHF. CDR3 in DNA: TGTGCCAGCAGCTTAGCCAGGACAAATAATTCACCCCTCCACTTT.

The rearrangement links TRBV7-5 to TRBJ1-3. TRBV7-5 is assigned pseudogene status. The CDR3 is made up of 17 amino acids. CDR3 in amino acids: CVRSLPEPQASGNTIYF. CDR3 nucleotides: TGTGTCAGAAGCTTACCGGAGCCCCAAGCCTCTGGAAACACCATATATTTT.